The 24 T cell receptor beta chains given below trace back to one sample, sequenced in a study of blood T cell repertoires in COVID-19. Profiling relied on immunoSEQ multiplex PCR, and the TCRdb table lists in-frame clones only, not all of them. The sample gives a few hundred thousand clones, more than 70% of which show up once; roughly 3% is in the top ten. The sequenced sample was peripheral blood. The receptor set was obtained from a woman aged 18-29 years with acute or convalescent COVID-19.

V gene TRBV24-1 combines with J gene TRBJ1-2; a possible D gene is TRBD1 (5 bases). Germline CDR1 reads KGHDR; CDR2 reads SFDVKD. There are 14 residues in the CDR3. V was pared by 4 bases and J by 7 bases, with 15 bases between. The CDR3 loop reads CATSDSRGGFGYTF. The CDR3 DNA is TGTGCCACCAGTGACTCTAGGGGAGGGTTTGGCTACACCTTC.

This clone was picked up a small number of times. The CDR3 coding sequence is TGTGCCAGCAGCGTCTTGGCGGGCACATTCACAGATACGCAGTATTTT. Translated, it gives CASSVLAGTFTDTQYF. V is TRBV5-4 and J is TRBJ2-3, with a weak D call TRBD2 (5 bases). V lost 4 bases and J 2 bases, leaving 17 bases between the germline ends. This CDR3 is built from 16 residues. CDR1 SGHNT and CDR2 YYREEE come from the germline V gene (reference sequence).

V usage is TRBV6-2 or TRBV6-3 and J usage is TRBJ1-6; 8 bases agree with TRBD1. The CDR3 totals 15 residues. V gave up 6 bases and J gave up 6 bases; unmatched junction bases: 7. Per the germline V gene, CDR1 is MNHEY and CDR2 is SVGEGT. For the CDR3, the DNA is TGTGCCAGCAGCCCGAGGGACAGGATTAATTCACCCCTCCACTTT. It specifies CASSPRDRINSPLHF.

This clone appeared a few times. V gene TRBV6-6 combines with J gene TRBJ2-2; 9 bases fit TRBD1. V lost 0 bases and J lost 1; bases outside the gene matches: 0. This CDR3 is built from 16 residues. CDR1 is MNHNY, CDR2 SVGAGI, per germline (reference sequence). The DNA of the CDR3 is TGTGCCAGCAGTTACTCGGACAGGGGGAACACCGGGGAGCTGTTTTTT. This codes for CASSYSDRGNTGELFF.

In its sample, this clone was seen a few times. V and J are TRBV3-1 (or the pseudogene TRBV3-2) and TRBJ1-2; D is undetermined. Trimming took off 5 bases at V and 9 bases at J, with 13 bases between the two ends. The CDR3 length is 12 residues. Germline values: CDR1 LGHDT, CDR2 YNNKEL (reference sequence). CDR3 residues: CASSAKQRSYTF. CDR3 DNA sequence: TGTGCCAGCAGCGCAAAACAGAGAAGCTACACCTTC.

The V and J genes are TRBV9 and TRBJ1-3; the D is unclear. Germline values: CDR1 SGDLS, CDR2 YYNGEE. Between the trimmed V and J ends, which lost 0 bases and 7 bases, there was a span of 11 bases. CDR3 length: 14 amino acids. CDR3 amino acids: CASSVAPPANTIYF. DNA of the CDR3: TGTGCCAGCAGCGTAGCGCCCCCTGCGAACACCATATATTTT.

The V and J genes are TRBV4-2 and TRBJ2-1; tentative D call: TRBD2 (5 bases). Deletions cut 4 bases from V and 0 bases from J, with 13 bases between. The germline gives CDR1 LGHNA, CDR2 YNFKEQ. The CDR3 length is 16 residues. The CDR3 region is CASSLQAVSSYNEQFF. CDR3 sequence (DNA): TGTGCCAGCAGCCTCCAAGCGGTAAGCTCCTACAATGAGCAGTTCTTC.

The chain uses TRBV6-5 and TRBJ1-4, with D possibly TRBD1 on 5 matching bases. Trimming shortened V by 8 bases and J by 3 bases, and 16 bases separated the two germline ends. The germline V gene has CDR1 MNHEY and CDR2 SVGAGI. The CDR3 has 15 residues. In DNA form, the CDR3 reads TGTGCCAGCGCGACCGGCGGGGGTGCTAATGAAAAACTGTTTTTT. Translated, it gives CASATGGGANEKLFF.

The V call is TRBV19, the J call TRBJ1-6; no clear D. Trimming left V 1 base short and J 0 bases short, with 13 bases between. The CDR3 has 18 residues. Germline V CDR1 and CDR2: LNHDA, SQIVND (reference sequence). The CDR3 is CASSIGHGANSYNSPLHF. The CDR3, as DNA: TGTGCCAGTAGTATAGGTCACGGAGCGAACTCCTATAATTCACCCCTCCACTTT.

This sequence joins TRBV19 and TRBJ1-2; the D is unclear. Germline loops: CDR1 LNHDA, CDR2 SQIVND (reference sequence). Trimming stripped 1 base from V and 4 bases from J, with 10 bases between. The CDR3 is made up of 14 amino acids. In nucleotides, the CDR3 is TGTGCCAGTAGTATAGTTCCGCCCGGCTATGGCTACACCTTC. This translates into CASSIVPPGYGYTF.

The gene calls are TRBV30 and TRBJ1-3, with 7 nucleotides matching TRBD1. With V trimmed by 2 bases and J by 4 bases, 11 bases remained unmatched. The germline gives CDR1 GTSNPN, CDR2 SVGIG (reference sequence). This CDR3 has 16 amino acids. The CDR3 DNA is TGTGCCTGGAGTCGACAAAGACAGGGTTACGGAAACACCATATATTTT. It specifies CAWSRQRQGYGNTIYF.

This chain connects TRBV2 to TRBJ1-1, with D hard to call. The CDR3 has 13 amino acids. Germline V gene lookup returns CDR1 SNHLY and CDR2 FYNNEI. V was cut by 11 bases and J by 6 bases, with 19 bases left in between. The CDR3 here is CAGRLFSGAEAFF. The CDR3 nucleotides read TGTGCCGGACGACTCTTCAGCGGGGCTGAAGCTTTCTTT.

V usage is TRBV6-2 or TRBV6-3 and J usage is TRBJ2-5; D remains unclear. The V end was cut by 0 bases, the J end by 1 base, with 6 bases between. CDR3 length: 14 residues. Germline CDR1 is MNHEY and CDR2 is SVGEGT. This CDR3 is CASSYSQLQETQYF. For the CDR3, the DNA is TGTGCCAGCAGTTACTCCCAACTCCAAGAGACCCAGTACTTC.

The V and J genes are TRBV27 and TRBJ1-1, with D uncertain. This CDR3 has 15 amino acids. V was clipped by 1 base and J by 0 bases, with 9 bases between them. CDR1 and CDR2 (germline): MNHEY, SMNVEV (reference sequence). CDR3 coding DNA: TGTGCCAGCAGTTTATTTTACAGCTTGAACACTGAAGCTTTCTTT. Translated: CASSLFYSLNTEAFF.

In its sample, this clone was seen once. The rearrangement links TRBV6-2 or TRBV6-3 to TRBJ1-1; maybe TRBD1 (5 bases). V was clipped by 6 bases and J by 0 bases, with 11 bases between them. The CDR3 covers 14 residues. CDR1 is MNHEY, CDR2 SVGEGT, per germline. CDR3 amino acids: CASSLTDMNTEAFF. CDR3 DNA: TGTGCCAGCAGCCTGACAGATATGAACACTGAAGCTTTCTTT.

The chain uses TRBV19 and TRBJ2-1, with unresolved D. The germline V gene encodes CDR1 LNHDA and CDR2 SQIVND (reference sequence). This CDR3 has 14 residues. Trimming removed 2 bases at V and 3 bases at J, with 8 bases between. The CDR3, as DNA: TGTGCCAGTAGTATATTGGCTTTCTACAATGAGCAGTTCTTC. This translates into CASSILAFYNEQFF.

This chain joins TRBV7-6 and TRBJ2-3; 9 bases fit TRBD2. Germline V gene sequence: CDR1 SGHVS, CDR2 FNYEAQ. The CDR3 totals 15 residues. The V segment lost 3 bases and the J segment 4 bases; nucleotides outside the gene matches: 5. DNA for the CDR3: TGTGCCAGCAGCTTCTCTAGCGGGAACTCAGATACGCAGTATTTT. This codes for CASSFSSGNSDTQYF. Together with reference TRBV7-6 and TRBJ2-3, the CDR3 gives the full variable domain: GAGVSQSPRYKVTKRGQDVALRCDPISGHVSLYWYRQALGQGPEFLTYFNYEAQQDKSGLPNDRFSAERPEGSISTLTIQRTEQRDSAMYRCASSFSSGNSDTQYFGPGTRLTVL.

The chain uses TRBV18 and TRBJ2-1; 8 bases align to TRBD2. The junction had 9 bases not matched to a gene; V was cut back by 1 base and J by 10 bases. The length of the CDR3 is 15 residues. Germline V gives CDR1 KGHSH, CDR2 LQKENI. The CDR3 spells CASSPRAGAGGEQFF. The CDR3 nucleotides read TGTGCCAGCTCACCACGAGCGGGAGCCGGAGGGGAGCAGTTCTTC.

The gene calls are TRBV7-2 and TRBJ2-7; D perhaps matches TRBD2 (6 bases). Germline V CDR1 and CDR2: SGHTA, FQGNSA. The CDR3 has 14 residues. Trimming removed 5 bases at V and 4 bases at J, with 15 bases between. CDR3 region: CASSPSKGRYEQYF. CDR3 in DNA: TGTGCCAGCAGCCCCAGCAAGGGGAGGTACGAGCAGTACTTC.

This chain joins TRBV3-1 (or the pseudogene TRBV3-2) and TRBJ1-2; 8 positions match TRBD1. Germline assignment: CDR1 LGHDT and CDR2 YNNKEL (reference sequence). The V and J ends lost 4 bases and 0 bases, in that order; junction bases with no gene match: 7. This CDR3 comprises 16 residues. CDR3 sequence: CASSPYGQGPNYGYTF. The CDR3 DNA follows: TGTGCCAGCAGCCCTTACGGACAGGGACCTAACTATGGCTACACCTTC.

The V and J genes are TRBV27 and TRBJ1-3, with D perhaps matching TRBD1 (6 bases). The germline V gene encodes CDR1 MNHEY and CDR2 SMNVEV (reference sequence). Trimming took off 6 bases at V and 2 bases at J, with 29 bases between the two ends. The CDR3 has 20 residues. CDR3: CASSQYAFRGPGSAGNTIYF. The CDR3 DNA reads TGTGCCAGCAGCCAATACGCCTTCAGGGGACCGGGTTCGGCTGGAAACACCATATATTTT.

The chain is built from TRBV29-1 and TRBJ1-1; D remains ambiguous. This CDR3 comprises 11 residues. Germline loops: CDR1 SQVTM, CDR2 ANQGSEA. V was cut by 7 bases and J by 3 bases, with 9 bases left in between. The CDR3 DNA reads TGCAGCGCCTTGAGGGACACTGAAGCTTTCTTT. Its translation is CSALRDTEAFF.

The V gene is TRBV5-4, the J gene TRBJ2-1; 12 nucleotides align to TRBD2. The CDR3 is made up of 16 amino acids. Trimming took 1 base from V and 7 from J; bases not matched to a gene: 6. CDR1 is SGHNT, CDR2 YYREEE, per germline (reference sequence). CDR3 nucleotide sequence: TGTGCCAGCAGCTTGCCGACTAGCGGGAGAGTAAATGAGCAGTTCTTC. This codes for CASSLPTSGRVNEQFF.

The V gene is TRBV29-1, the J gene TRBJ1-2; 9 bases are shared with TRBD1. The CDR3 has 16 residues. Germline trimming cut 4 bases from V and 0 bases from J; bases unmatched to any gene: 9. Germline-derived CDR1 and CDR2 are SQVTM and ANQGSEA. This chain's CDR3 is CSVGGTGNLANYGYTF. The CDR3 region has the DNA TGCAGCGTTGGGGGGACAGGGAACCTCGCTAACTATGGCTACACCTTC.